This is a list of T cell receptor beta chains from one sample in a study of OX40 agonist ivuxolimab in advanced cancers. Data came from immunoSEQ multiplex PCR; TCRdb stores just in-frame clones and leaves some out. Of more than 50,000 clones in the sample, around 85% were seen once. This specimen was CD4+ or CD8+ T cells sorted from blood, taken in a trial of the OX40 agonist ivuxolimab. All receptors come from an adult with an advanced solid tumor such as melanoma, head and neck, liver or kidney cancer. CDR3s include the opening cysteine and the closing phenylalanine or tryptophan. A D gene is named only where the DNA matches it firmly. Rows give clone size only sometimes, using once, few, many, or a class for an expanded clone.

TRBV10-1	TRBJ2-4	once	-	TGCGCCAGCAGTGACCTCTTGGAGTCGAACATTCAGTACTTC	CASSDLLESNIQYF
TRBV5-4	TRBJ1-6	few	-	TGTGCCAGCAGCTTGTCCGGTTCCTATAATTCACCCCTCCACTTT	CASSLSGSYNSPLHF
TRBV9	TRBJ1-4	-	-	TGTGCCAGCAGCGTAGGGGTGGAGGGAAAACTGTTTTTT	CASSVGVEGKLFF
TRBV27	TRBJ2-3	-	-	TGTGCCAGCAGTGCAAGCAGCTCTAGCACAGATACGCAGTATTTT	CASSASSSSTDTQYF
TRBV15	TRBJ2-7	-	-	TGTGCCACCAGCAGAGACTACGGAGGCGAGCAGTACTTC	CATSRDYGGEQYF
TRBV29-1	TRBJ2-1	-	-	TGCAGCGTTGGGTTTAGGGGAGGCTTAGATGAGCAGTTCTTC	CSVGFRGGLDEQFF
TRBV11-3	TRBJ2-5	-	TRBD2	TGTGCCAGCAGCTTCGCGACTAGCGGGAGGGCCGAAGAGACCCAGTACTTC	CASSFATSGRAEETQYF
TRBV7-2	TRBJ2-5	once	-	TGTGCCAGCAGCTTACCAAGCTTGGAGACCCAGTACTTC	CASSLPSLETQYF
TRBV28	TRBJ2-3	-	-	TGTGCCAGCTCCCCACCGTGGTTACGGACAGATACGCAGTATTTT	CASSPPWLRTDTQYF
TRBV28	TRBJ1-5	few	-	TGTGCCAGCAGCCCCGCAAGTGGCAGTTATAGCAATCAGCCCCAGCATTTT	CASSPASGSYSNQPQHF
TRBV28	TRBJ2-7	once	TRBD1	TGTGCCAGCAGTTTACACGGGACAGGGTTAGCCGAGCAGTACTTC	CASSLHGTGLAEQYF
TRBV28	TRBJ1-1	-	TRBD1	TGTGCCAGCAGTTTACCCCTCCCGGGACAGGGTATTACTGAAGCTTTCTTT	CASSLPLPGQGITEAFF
TRBV5-1	TRBJ2-2	-	TRBD2	TGCGCCAGCAGCTTGTCGGCTAGCGGGGGAGAGCTGTTTTTT	CASSLSASGGELFF
TRBV9	TRBJ2-2	-	TRBD1	TGTGCCAGCAACAACCTAGGGACAGGGGCCACCGGGGAGCTGTTTTTT	CASNNLGTGATGELFF
TRBV5-1	TRBJ2-3	-	TRBD2	TGCGCCAGCAAACCTCAAGCGGGAAGCACAGATACGCAGTATTTT	CASKPQAGSTDTQYF
TRBV5-6	TRBJ2-7	-	TRBD2	TGTGCCAGTAGCGGGGGCCGCTACGAGCAGTACTTC	CASSGGRYEQYF
TRBV18	TRBJ2-2	-	TRBD2	TGTGCCAGCTCAGCTAGCGGGAGGGCCAACACCGGGGAGCTGTTTTTT	CASSASGRANTGELFF
TRBV28	TRBJ1-2	-	-	TGTGCCAGCACCCTGGATGGGGTAGTCGGCTACACCTTC	CASTLDGVVGYTF
TRBV6-6	TRBJ2-5	-	-	TGTGCCAGTACAGCAGAAGAGGCCCAGTACTTC	CASTAEEAQYF
TRBV19	TRBJ2-1	-	-	TGTGCCAGTAGTTTTAGCGCGAGCTCCTACAATGAGCAGTTCTTC	CASSFSASSYNEQFF
TRBV5-5	TRBJ2-7	-	-	TGTGCCAGCAGCTTCAGACAGGACTCTACCTACGAGCAGTACTTC	CASSFRQDSTYEQYF
TRBV4-2	TRBJ1-4	-	-	TGTGCCAGCAGCCAAGATGGGCAGGAAAATGAAAAACTGTTTTTT	CASSQDGQENEKLFF
TRBV15	TRBJ2-7	once	TRBD2	TGTGCCACCAGCAGAGCCTGGGGGGGGAACTACGAGCAGTACTTC	CATSRAWGGNYEQYF
TRBV13	TRBJ2-3	-	-	TGTGCCAGCAGCCGGTCGGGGGGCCCAGATACGCAGTATTTT	CASSRSGGPDTQYF
TRBV27	TRBJ2-7	medium-sized	TRBD2	TGTGCCAGCAGTTTATCTCTAGCGGGGCCCTCCTACGAGCAGTACTTC	CASSLSLAGPSYEQYF
TRBV28	TRBJ1-5	few	-	TGTGCCAGCAGTCGGAGACAGGCCAATCAGCCCCAGCATTTT	CASSRRQANQPQHF
TRBV28	TRBJ2-7	-	-	TGTGCCAGCAGTTTATATGGCACAGGGCAGACCGAGCAGTACTTC	CASSLYGTGQTEQYF